This T cell receptor beta chain emerged from a study of cytomegalovirus exposure and HLA in healthy donors. This clone was found a few times. The repertoire was sequenced with immunoSEQ multiplex PCR; TCRdb's copy has only in-frame clones and lacks some. The repertoire holds 200,000 or so clones, roughly 88% seen once, with 10% to 15% in the top ten. Germline CDR1 reads MNHNY; CDR2 reads SVGAGI (reference sequence). The V end lost 6 bases, the J end lost 7 bases, and 9 bases lay between the germline ends. The CDR3 runs 11 residues. This receptor was obtained from a woman aged 25 to 45 in good health and CMV-seropositive. Material for sequencing was PBMCs. The V call is TRBV6-6, the J call TRBJ1-2; possibly TRBD1 for D (5 bases). CDR3 region: CASSTQAGYTF. The CDR3 nucleotides are TGTGCCAGCAGCACACAGGCTGGCTACACCTTC.